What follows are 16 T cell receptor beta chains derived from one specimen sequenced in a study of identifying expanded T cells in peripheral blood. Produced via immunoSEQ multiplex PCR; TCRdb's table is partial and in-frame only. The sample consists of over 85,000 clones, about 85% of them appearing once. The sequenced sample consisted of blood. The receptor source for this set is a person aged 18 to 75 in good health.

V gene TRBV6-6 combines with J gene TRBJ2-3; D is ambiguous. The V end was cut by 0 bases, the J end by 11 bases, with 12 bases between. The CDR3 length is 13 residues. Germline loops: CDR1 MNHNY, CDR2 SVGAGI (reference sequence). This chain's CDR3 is CASSYSPEVGQYF. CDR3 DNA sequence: TGTGCCAGCAGTTACTCGCCAGAGGTGGGGCAGTATTTT.

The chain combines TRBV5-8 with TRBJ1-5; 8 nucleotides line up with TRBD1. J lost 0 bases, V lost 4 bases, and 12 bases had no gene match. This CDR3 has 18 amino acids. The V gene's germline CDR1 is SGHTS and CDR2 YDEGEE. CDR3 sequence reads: CASSPLRRDRYSNQPQHF. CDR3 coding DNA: TGTGCCAGCAGCCCCCTCCGGCGGGACAGGTATAGCAATCAGCCCCAGCATTTT.

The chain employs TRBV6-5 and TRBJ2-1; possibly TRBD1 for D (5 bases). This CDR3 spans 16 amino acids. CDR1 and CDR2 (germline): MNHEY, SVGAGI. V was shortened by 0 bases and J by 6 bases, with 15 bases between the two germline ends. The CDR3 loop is CASSYSAATGGNEQFF. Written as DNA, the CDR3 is TGTGCCAGCAGTTACTCGGCGGCTACAGGCGGCAATGAGCAGTTCTTC.

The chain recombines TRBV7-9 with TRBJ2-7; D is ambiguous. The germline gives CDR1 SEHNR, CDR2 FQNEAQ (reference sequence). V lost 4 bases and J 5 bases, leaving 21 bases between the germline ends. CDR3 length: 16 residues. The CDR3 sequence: CASSSQRTTASHEQYF. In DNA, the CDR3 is TGTGCCAGCAGCTCGCAAAGAACTACCGCGTCCCACGAGCAGTACTTC.

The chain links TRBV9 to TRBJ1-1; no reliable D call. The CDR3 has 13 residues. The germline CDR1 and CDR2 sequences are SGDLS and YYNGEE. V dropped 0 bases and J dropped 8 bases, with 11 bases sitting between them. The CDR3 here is CASSVGQVGEAFF. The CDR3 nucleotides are TGTGCCAGCAGCGTAGGGCAGGTGGGAGAAGCTTTCTTT.

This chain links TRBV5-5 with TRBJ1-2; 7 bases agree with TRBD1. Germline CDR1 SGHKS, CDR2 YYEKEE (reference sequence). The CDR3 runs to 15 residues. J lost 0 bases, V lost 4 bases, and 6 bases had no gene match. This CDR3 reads CASSRQGLANYGYTF. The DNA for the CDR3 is TGTGCCAGCAGCCGACAGGGCCTAGCTAACTATGGCTACACCTTC. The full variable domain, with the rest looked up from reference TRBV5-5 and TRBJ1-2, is DAGVTQSPTHLIKTRGQQVTLRCSPISGHKSVSWYQQVLGQGPQFIFQYYEKEERGRGNFPDRFSARQFPNYSSELNVNALLLGDSALYLCASSRQGLANYGYTFGSGTRLTVV.

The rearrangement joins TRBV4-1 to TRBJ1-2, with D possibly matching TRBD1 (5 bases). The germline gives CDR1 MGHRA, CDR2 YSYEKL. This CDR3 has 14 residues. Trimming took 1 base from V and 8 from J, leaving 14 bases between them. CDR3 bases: TGCGCCAGCAGCCAAGTTGTCTCCGGGGACGGCTACACCTTC. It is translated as CASSQVVSGDGYTF.

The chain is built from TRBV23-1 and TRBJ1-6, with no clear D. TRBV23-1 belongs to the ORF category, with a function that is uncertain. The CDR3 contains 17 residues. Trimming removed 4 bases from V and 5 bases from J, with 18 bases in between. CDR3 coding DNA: TGCGCCAGCAGTCTTGACCTCTACGCCTATCATAATTCACCCCTCCACTTT. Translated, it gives CASSLDLYAYHNSPLHF.

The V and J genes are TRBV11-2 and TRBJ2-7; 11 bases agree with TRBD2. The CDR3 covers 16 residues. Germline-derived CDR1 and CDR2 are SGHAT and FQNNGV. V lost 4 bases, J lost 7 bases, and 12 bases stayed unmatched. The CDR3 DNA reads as TGTGCCAGCAGCTCCAGACTAGCGGGGTCCCTGTTGGAGCAGTACTTC. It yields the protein CASSSRLAGSLLEQYF.

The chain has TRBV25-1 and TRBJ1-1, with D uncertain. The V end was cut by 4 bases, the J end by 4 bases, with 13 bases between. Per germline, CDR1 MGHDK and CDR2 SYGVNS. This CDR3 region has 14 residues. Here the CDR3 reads CASSGSLSRTEAFF. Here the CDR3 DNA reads TGTGCCAGCAGTGGCAGCTTGAGTCGCACTGAAGCTTTCTTT.

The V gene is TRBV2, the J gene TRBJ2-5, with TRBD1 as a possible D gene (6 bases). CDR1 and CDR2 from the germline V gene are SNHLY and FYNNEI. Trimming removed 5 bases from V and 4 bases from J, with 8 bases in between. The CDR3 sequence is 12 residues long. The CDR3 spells CASSNRVETQYF. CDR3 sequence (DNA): TGTGCCAGCAGTAACAGGGTAGAGACCCAGTACTTC.

The CDR3 here is CASSRLASKSENTEAFF. The CDR3 coding sequence is TGTGCCAGCAGCCGCCTCGCCTCCAAGAGTGAGAACACTGAAGCTTTCTTT. The chain employs TRBV21-1 and TRBJ1-1. TRBV21-1 is deemed a pseudogene. This CDR3 comprises 17 residues.

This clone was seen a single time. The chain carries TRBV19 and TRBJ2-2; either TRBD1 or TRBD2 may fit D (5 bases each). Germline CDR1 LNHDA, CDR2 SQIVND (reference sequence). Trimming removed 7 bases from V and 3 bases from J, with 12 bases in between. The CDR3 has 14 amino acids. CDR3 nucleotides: TGTGCCAGTAACCGGGACGGATACACCGGGGAGCTGTTTTTT. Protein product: CASNRDGYTGELFF. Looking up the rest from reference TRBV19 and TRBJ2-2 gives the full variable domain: DGGITQSPKYLFRKEGQNVTLSCEQNLNHDAMYWYRQDPGQGLRLIYYSQIVNDFQKGDIAEGYSVSREKKESFPLTVTSAQKNPTAFYLCASNRDGYTGELFFGEGSRLTVL.

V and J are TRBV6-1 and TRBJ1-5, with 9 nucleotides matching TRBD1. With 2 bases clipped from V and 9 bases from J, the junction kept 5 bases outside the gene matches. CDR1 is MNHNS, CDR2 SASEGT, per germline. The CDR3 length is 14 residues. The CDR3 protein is CASSELGGQGPQHF. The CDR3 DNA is TGTGCCAGCAGTGAACTGGGGGGACAGGGGCCCCAGCATTTT.

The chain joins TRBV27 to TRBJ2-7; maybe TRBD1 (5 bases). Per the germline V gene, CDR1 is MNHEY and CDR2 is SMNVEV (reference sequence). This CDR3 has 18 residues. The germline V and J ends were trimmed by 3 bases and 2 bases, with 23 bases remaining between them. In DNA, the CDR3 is TGTGCCAGCAGTTTGGGGTTCCAGGGATGGAGTGGCCCCTACGAGCAGTACTTC. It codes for CASSLGFQGWSGPYEQYF.

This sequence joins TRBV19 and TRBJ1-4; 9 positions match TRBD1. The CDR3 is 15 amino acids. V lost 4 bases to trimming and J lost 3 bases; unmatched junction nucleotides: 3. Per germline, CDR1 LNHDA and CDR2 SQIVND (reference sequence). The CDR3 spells CASSRGTGPNEKLFF. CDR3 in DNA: TGTGCCAGTAGTAGGGGGACAGGGCCTAATGAAAAACTGTTTTTT.